The present entry profiles one TCR beta chain with its context. Antigen specificity is unknown. PCR involved 60 Vbeta and 13 Jbeta primers. Methods used by the authors: As a later analysis found, there were 80 million or so unique TCR beta chains, of which 8.5 million to 14 million were shared. Measured with immunoSEQ multiplex PCR; TCRdb has only the in-frame clones, and not every one. V, J and clone size are taken as reported in that table, and D and trimming were inferred from the DNA itself. In the table there are 110,000 to 150,000 clones, 80% of which are singletons. The data were obtained in a study of cytomegalovirus exposure and HLA in healthy donors. Study-wide findings and caveats: An assumption of roughly uniform sequencing depth across donors underlay the presence/absence analyses.

CDR3 length equals 15 residues. V lost 0 bases, J lost 4 bases, and 13 bases lay in between. CDR1 is LGHNA, CDR2 YSLEER, per germline. V and J are TRBV4-3 and TRBJ2-7; D gene unclear. The sequence was collected from a man aged 35-49 years in good health and CMV-seronegative. The sequenced material came from PBMCs. CDR3 in amino acids: CASSQDLVVEYEQYF. For the CDR3, the DNA is TGCGCCAGCAGCCAAGATTTGGTTGTAGAATACGAGCAGTACTTC.